The sequence of this T cell receptor (beta chain) was determined in a study of shared clonotypes between healthy human individuals. The overall study: The study used three CD4 naive, three CD4 memory, two CD8 naive and one CD8 memory plate per donor. Points from the study as a whole: Owing to a small donor count, the genetic and exposure-history diversity represented was limited.

Naive CD8 populations comprised CD45RO-negative cells positively selected for CCR7, excluding terminally differentiated effector memory CD45RA+ cells. V was cut by 0 bases and J by 3 bases, with 6 bases left in between. CDR1 and CDR2 from the germline V gene are MNHEY and SMNVEV (reference sequence). This CDR3 comprises 13 residues. Replicate PCRs run on sorted subsets employed approximately 0.2 ug DNA, tens of thousands of T cell genomes. Clones were sequenced by immunoSEQ multiplex PCR, and TCRdb holds only the in-frame ones, with some missing. The sample lists about 1,900,000 clones; about 95% were seen once. This clone has just a few counts. Antigen unknown. The sample carries other DNA sequences with the same CDR3.

This chain links TRBV27 with TRBJ2-7, with a possible D match to TRBD1 (6 bases). This TCR was recovered from a man between 18 and 29 years old in good health. What was sequenced was naive CD8+ T cells sorted from blood. The CDR3 nucleotides are TGTGCCAGCAGTTTATCAGGGGGCTACGAGCAGTACTTC. Its protein is CASSLSGGYEQYF.